The 9 T cell receptor beta chains in this list originate from one sample, sequenced in a study of human T cells and chemical hapten exposure. Via MiXCR, TCRdb re-called the RACE reads, giving one row per CDR3 protein. The data show 150,000 to 200,000 distinct CDR3 sequences, about a fifth seen once. As for time point: patch test 1, 2 weeks after DPC sensitization. Treatment denoted: therapeutic diphenylcyclopropenone sensitization with weekly scalp DPC. Here the sequenced sample was whole blood, taken in connection with sensitization to the hapten diphenylcyclopropenone (DPC). These receptors were collected from a woman aged 45-65 years with alopecia areata. Some clones in this sample may be carry-over from other donors' samples.

V and J are TRBV20-1 and TRBJ2-1; D is unresolved. The CDR3 is 16 residues long. V lost 0 bases and J lost 0, with 12 bases in between. Germline V CDR1 and CDR2: DFQATT, SNEGSKA (reference sequence). CDR3 sequence reads: CSARDPAKSSYNEQFF. The DNA of the CDR3 is TGCAGTGCTAGAGATCCCGCAAAAAGCTCCTACAATGAGCAGTTCTTC.

This clonotype was seen repeatedly, ten times or more. This sequence joins TRBV27 and TRBJ2-7, with 10 bases matching TRBD1. Trimming removed 2 bases from V and 1 base from J; junction bases left unmatched: 5. Germline V gene data show CDR1 as MNHEY and CDR2 as SMNVEV (reference sequence). This CDR3 is built from 16 residues. The CDR3 reads CASSLRTGGRSYEQYF. The CDR3 DNA reads TGTGCCAGCAGTTTAAGGACAGGGGGTCGGTCCTACGAGCAGTACTTC.

The V gene is TRBV5-5, the J gene TRBJ2-1; TRBD2 matches 10 bases. The CDR3 totals 13 residues. The V gene's germline CDR1 is SGHKS and CDR2 YYEKEE (reference sequence). Trimming at V came to 3 bases and at J to 9 bases, leaving 3 bases not matched to a gene. The CDR3 sequence is CASSSRLAGEQFF. CDR3 bases: TGTGCCAGCAGCTCCCGACTAGCGGGTGAGCAGTTCTTC.

The chain has TRBV27 and TRBJ2-2; D may match TRBD1 or TRBD2 (5 bases each). This CDR3 region has 16 residues. Trimming stripped 3 bases from V and 0 bases from J, with 11 bases between. In germline, CDR1 is MNHEY, CDR2 SMNVEV (reference sequence). The CDR3 DNA reads as TGTGCCAGCAGTTTCTACGGGACGGCGAACACCGGGGAGCTGTTTTTT. It specifies CASSFYGTANTGELFF.

This chain joins TRBV2 and TRBJ2-2; 10 bases are shared with TRBD1. Germline-derived CDR1 and CDR2 are SNHLY and FYNNEI. There are 16 residues in the CDR3. V gave up 7 bases and J gave up 6 bases; unmatched junction bases: 11. CDR3 sequence (DNA): TGTGCCAGCAAGGACAGGGGGTCGGTTTTGGCCGGGGAGCTGTTTTTT. Its translation is CASKDRGSVLAGELFF.

With respect to this clonotype: This may be a read error, as it is one base from a much larger clone. The chain employs TRBV20-1 and TRBJ2-7; 9 positions match TRBD2. The germline gives CDR1 DFQATT, CDR2 SNEGSKA (reference sequence). This CDR3 is 14 amino acids long. With 3 bases clipped from V and 4 bases from J, the junction kept 7 bases outside the gene matches. In DNA, the CDR3 is TGCAGTGCTAGCCCCCTAGCGGGAACATACGAGCAGTACTTC. Translating it yields CSASPLAGTYEQYF.

The CDR3 is CSASRLAGGENEQFF. The CDR3 DNA reads TGCAGTGCTAGCCGACTAGCGGGAGGGGAAAATGAGCAGTTCTTC. V usage is TRBV20-1 and J usage is TRBJ2-1; 14 bases agree with TRBD2. This CDR3 has 15 amino acids. The germline V gene has CDR1 DFQATT and CDR2 SNEGSKA (reference sequence). Unmatched junction bases numbered 5, after V lost 3 bases and J lost 7 bases.

This chain links TRBV21-1 with TRBJ2-3; TRBD2 is the table's D call, not checked against the DNA. TRBV21-1 is reported as a pseudogene. The CDR3 length is 18 residues. This CDR3 reads CASSNRSGRSSGTDTQYF. The CDR3 region has the DNA TGTGCCAGCAGCAATAGGAGCGGGAGGTCCTCCGGCACAGATACGCAGTATTTT.

This chain joins TRBV10-3 and TRBJ1-1; 7 positions match TRBD1. Germline assignment: CDR1 ENHRY and CDR2 SYGVKD. Trimming took 7 bases from V and 4 from J; bases not matched to a gene: 6. CDR3 length equals 13 residues. In DNA form, the CDR3 reads TGTGCCATCACCCCGACAGGGCGCACTGAAGCTTTCTTT. Translated: CAITPTGRTEAFF.